This TCR beta chain is drawn from a study of neurological immune-mediated disorders. TCRdb processed the 5' RACE reads anew with MiXCR; each CDR3 protein has one entry. The top ten clones hold 9% of a sample with some 38,000 distinct CDR3 sequences, approximately 5% of them seen once. There are many counts of this clonotype. CDR3 length equals 14 residues. Germline CDR1 ENHRY, CDR2 SYGVKD. Trimming pared 4 bases from V and 0 bases from J, leaving 7 bases between. This chain uses TRBV10-3 with TRBJ1-3, with D perhaps TRBD1 (5 bases). Material for sequencing was CD4+ T cells from blood. The source of this sequence is a man aged 18 to 29 in good health. CDR3 protein: CAISVDSSGNTIYF. CDR3 DNA: TGTGCCATCAGTGTTGACAGCTCTGGAAACACCATATATTTT.